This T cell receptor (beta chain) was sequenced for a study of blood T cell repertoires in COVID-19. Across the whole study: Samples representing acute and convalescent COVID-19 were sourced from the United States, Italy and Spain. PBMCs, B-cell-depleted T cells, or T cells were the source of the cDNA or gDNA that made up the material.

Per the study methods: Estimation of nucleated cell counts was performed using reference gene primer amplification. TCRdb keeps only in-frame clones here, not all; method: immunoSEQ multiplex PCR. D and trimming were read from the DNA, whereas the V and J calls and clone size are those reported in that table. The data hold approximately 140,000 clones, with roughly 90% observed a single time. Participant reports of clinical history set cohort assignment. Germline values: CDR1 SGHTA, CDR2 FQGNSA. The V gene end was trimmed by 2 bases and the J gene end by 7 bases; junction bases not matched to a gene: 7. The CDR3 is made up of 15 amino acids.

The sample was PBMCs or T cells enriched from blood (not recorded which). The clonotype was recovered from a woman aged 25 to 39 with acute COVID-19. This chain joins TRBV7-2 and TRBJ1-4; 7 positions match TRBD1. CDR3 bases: TGTGCCAGCAGCTTAAAGGGGGCCGGTGGTGAAAAACTGTTTTTT. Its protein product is CASSLKGAGGEKLFF.